This T cell receptor (beta chain) is from a study of blood T cell repertoires in COVID-19 (TCRdb year 2020). Study-wide context: Samples from collaborators originated in the United States, Italy and Spain and spanned both the acute and convalescent phases of COVID-19. The material from the prospective study consisted of cDNA or gDNA derived from T cells, B-cell-depleted T cells, or PBMCs. Sample metadata almost always included a de-identified subject ID, COVID-19 status, age in years and sex. Samples were obtained from the ongoing ImmuneRACE study (first 160 participants) and from 1,000 to 1,500 subjects provided by 6 global collaborators. Where HLA class I and class II types were available, the types were taken from metadata supplied by the sample provider, not from assay-based typing. The repertoires were released in a freely available public database intended as a resource for research on the immune response to SARS-CoV-2. Subjects who had been exposed to COVID-19, were actively infected with it, or had recovered from it provided the deeply sampled blood TCRbeta repertoires that made up the dataset. Broad study findings and their caveats: The quantity of clinical and demographic metadata differed by source and by participant and was supplied without curation.

Ends trimmed: V by 6 bases, J by 6 bases; bases unmatched to a gene: 8. From cysteine to phenylalanine, the CDR3 is 14 amino acids long. CDR3 DNA is the only sequence kept; it has 42 bases, read in frame from the first base. Sequences MNHEY (CDR1) and SVGAGI (CDR2) are obtained from the germline V gene. TCRbeta CDR3 regions were amplified from genomic DNA using the immunoSEQ Assay, a bias-controlled multiplex PCR. On the study's bioinformatics: The number of nucleated cells in each sample was estimated from the amplification of reference gene primers within the assay. To quantify the absolute abundance of each unique TCRbeta CDR3 rearrangement, sequence reads were collapsed and filtered. Productive Simpson clonality was computed per sample as the square root of Simpson's diversity index over productive rearrangements. In TCRdb, the immuneACCESS table is reduced to in-frame sequences with V and J assigned. These tables do not hold every clone; where another copy was compared, an unresolved V gene accounts for under half, and the others remain unexplained. The D gene and trimming were derived from the DNA, and the V and J assignments and clone size from that table. The sample table holds around 26,000 clones, of which around 60% were seen once. The top ten constitute about 7.1% of the sample.

A word on this clone: Its target antigen remains unknown. Nothing much larger sits one base from this clone, and base qualities are not available.

The collaborating institutions used their own protocols to collect whole blood in K2EDTA tubes. For TCRbeta analysis, collaborators shipped samples in one of three forms: frozen whole blood, isolated PBMCs, or DNA extracted from either of those sample types. The origin of this receptor is a man aged 55 to 69 with active or convalescent COVID-19. The chain is made from TRBV6-5 and TRBJ2-4; TRBD1 matches 7 bases in the middle. The sequencing input was peripheral blood. The CDR3 has the sequence CASRTEGAGNIQYF. In nucleotides, the sequence is TGTGCCAGCAGGACTGAGGGGGCGGGAAACATTCAGTACTTC.